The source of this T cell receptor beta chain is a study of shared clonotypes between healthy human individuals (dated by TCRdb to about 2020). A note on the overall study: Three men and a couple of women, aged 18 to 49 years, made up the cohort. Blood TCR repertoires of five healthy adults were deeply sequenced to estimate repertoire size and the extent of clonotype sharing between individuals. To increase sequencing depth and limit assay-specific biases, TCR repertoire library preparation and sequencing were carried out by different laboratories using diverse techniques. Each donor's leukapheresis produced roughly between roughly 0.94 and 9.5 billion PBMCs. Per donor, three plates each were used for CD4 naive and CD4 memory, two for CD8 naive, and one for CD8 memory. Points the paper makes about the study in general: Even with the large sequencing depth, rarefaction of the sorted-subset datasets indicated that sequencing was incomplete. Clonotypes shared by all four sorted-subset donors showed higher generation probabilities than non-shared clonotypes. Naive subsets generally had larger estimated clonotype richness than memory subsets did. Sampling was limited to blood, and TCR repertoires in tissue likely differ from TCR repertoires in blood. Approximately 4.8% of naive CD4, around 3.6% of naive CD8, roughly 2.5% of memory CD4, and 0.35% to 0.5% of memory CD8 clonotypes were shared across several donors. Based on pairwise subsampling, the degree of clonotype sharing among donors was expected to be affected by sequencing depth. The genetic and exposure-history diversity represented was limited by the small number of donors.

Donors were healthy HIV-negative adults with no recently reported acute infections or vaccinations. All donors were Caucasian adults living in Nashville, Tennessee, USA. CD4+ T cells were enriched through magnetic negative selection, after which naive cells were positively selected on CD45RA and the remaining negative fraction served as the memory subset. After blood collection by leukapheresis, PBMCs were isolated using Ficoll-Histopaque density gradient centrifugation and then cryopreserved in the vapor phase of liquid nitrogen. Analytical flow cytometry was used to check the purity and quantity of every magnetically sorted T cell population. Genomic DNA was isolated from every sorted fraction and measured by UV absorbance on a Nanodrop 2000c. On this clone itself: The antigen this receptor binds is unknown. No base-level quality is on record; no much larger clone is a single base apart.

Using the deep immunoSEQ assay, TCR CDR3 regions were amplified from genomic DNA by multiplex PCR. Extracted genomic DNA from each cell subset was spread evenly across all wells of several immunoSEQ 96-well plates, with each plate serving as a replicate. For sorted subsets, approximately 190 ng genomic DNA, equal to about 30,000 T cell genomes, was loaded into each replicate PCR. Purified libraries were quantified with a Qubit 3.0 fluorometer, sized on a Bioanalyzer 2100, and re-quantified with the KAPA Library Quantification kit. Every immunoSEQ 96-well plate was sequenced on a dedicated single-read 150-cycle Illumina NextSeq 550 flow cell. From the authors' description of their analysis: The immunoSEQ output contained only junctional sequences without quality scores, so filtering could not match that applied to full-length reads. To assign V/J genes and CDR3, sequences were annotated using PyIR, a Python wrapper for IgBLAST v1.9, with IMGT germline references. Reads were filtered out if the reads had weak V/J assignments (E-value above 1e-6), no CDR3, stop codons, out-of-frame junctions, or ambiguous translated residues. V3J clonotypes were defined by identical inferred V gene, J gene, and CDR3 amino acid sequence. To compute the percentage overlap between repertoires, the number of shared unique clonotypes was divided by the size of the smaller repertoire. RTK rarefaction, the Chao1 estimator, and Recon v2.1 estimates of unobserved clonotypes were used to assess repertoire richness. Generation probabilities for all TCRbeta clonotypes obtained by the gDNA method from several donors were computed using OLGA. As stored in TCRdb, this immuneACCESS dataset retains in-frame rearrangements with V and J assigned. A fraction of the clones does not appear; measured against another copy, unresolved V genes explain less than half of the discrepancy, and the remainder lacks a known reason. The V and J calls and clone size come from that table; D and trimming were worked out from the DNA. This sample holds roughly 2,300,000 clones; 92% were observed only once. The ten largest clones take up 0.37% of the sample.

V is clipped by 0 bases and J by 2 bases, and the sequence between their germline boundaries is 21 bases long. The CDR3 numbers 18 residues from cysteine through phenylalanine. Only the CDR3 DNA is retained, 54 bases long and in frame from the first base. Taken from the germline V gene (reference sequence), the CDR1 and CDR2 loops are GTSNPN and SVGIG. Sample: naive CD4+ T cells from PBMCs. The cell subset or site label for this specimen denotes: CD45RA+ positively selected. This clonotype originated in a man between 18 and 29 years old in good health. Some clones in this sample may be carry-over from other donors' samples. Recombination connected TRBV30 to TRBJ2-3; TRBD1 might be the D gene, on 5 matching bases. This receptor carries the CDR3 CAWSVGARSRHSTDTQYF. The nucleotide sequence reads TGTGCCTGGAGTGTAGGGGCACGGAGCCGCCACTCCACAGATACGCAGTATTTT.